This T cell receptor beta chain was sequenced in a study of post-analysis software for immune sequencing data. Overall study context: The courses of disease that were included comprised relapsing-remitting, secondary progressive and progressive-relapsing multiple sclerosis. Findings of the study overall: Significantly lower normalized Chao1 diversity was seen in multiple sclerosis patients than in controls. A handful of TRBV segments were significantly more frequent in patients than in controls. TRBV5-6, TRBV5-1 and TRBV20-1 were among these segments.

Every TCR beta cDNA library bore unique molecular identifiers. MiXCR was run by TCRdb on the PCR reads, yielding one entry per CDR3 protein. The top ten hold roughly 4.4% of the sample, which has 750,000 to 950,000 distinct CDR3 sequences, roughly 58% seen once. Between the trimmed V and J ends, which lost 5 bases and 6 bases, there was a span of 14 bases. The CDR3 runs to 14 residues. Germline CDR1 SNHLY, CDR2 FYNNEI. To note about this clonotype: Its specificity is not known.

Sequenced sample: blood. The sequence derives from a girl aged 5 to 17 with multiple sclerosis. V is TRBV2 and J is TRBJ2-1; D uncertain. This chain's CDR3 is CASSRIGPCNEQFF. CDR3 nucleotides: TGTGCCAGCAGTCGAATCGGACCATGCAATGAGCAGTTCTTC.